This TCR beta chain was recovered during a study of technical replicates of blood from several donors. The method was immunoSEQ multiplex PCR; TCRdb's version includes in-frame clones alone and lacks a portion of them. The table has about 97,000 clones, 85% to 95% seen once. CDR1 is MGHRA, CDR2 YSYEKL, per germline. The V and J ends lost 2 bases and 4 bases respectively, with 9 bases between them. This CDR3 comprises 13 residues. Sequencing used T cells isolated from PBMCs. This TCR was sampled from a human donor in good health. This chain uses TRBV4-1 with TRBJ2-7, with D possibly TRBD2 on 6 matching bases. CDR3 sequence: CASSQRLAYEQYF. The CDR3 DNA follows: TGCGCCAGCAGCCAAAGGCTAGCGTACGAGCAGTACTTC.